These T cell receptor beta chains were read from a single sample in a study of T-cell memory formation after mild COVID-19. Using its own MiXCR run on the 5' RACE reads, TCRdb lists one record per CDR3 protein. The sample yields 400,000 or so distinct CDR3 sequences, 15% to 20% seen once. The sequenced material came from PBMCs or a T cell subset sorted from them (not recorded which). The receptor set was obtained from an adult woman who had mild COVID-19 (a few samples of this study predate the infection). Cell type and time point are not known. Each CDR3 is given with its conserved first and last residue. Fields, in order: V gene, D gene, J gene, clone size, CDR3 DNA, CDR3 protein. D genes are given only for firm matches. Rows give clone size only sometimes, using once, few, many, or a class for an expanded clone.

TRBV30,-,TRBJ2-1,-,TGTGCCTGGAGAGACTACAATGAGCAGTTCTTC,CAWRDYNEQFF
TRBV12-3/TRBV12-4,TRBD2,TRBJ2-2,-,TGTGCCAGCAATCGCGCTAGCGGGGGAAACACCGGGGAGCTGTTTTTT,CASNRASGGNTGELFF
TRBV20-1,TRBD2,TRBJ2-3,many,TGCAGTGCTAGCCCCATACTAGCGGCTAGCACAGATACGCAGTATTTT,CSASPILAASTDTQYF
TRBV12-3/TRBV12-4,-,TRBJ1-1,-,TGTGCCAGCAGTTTACGGGAGCATGAAGCTTTCTTT,CASSLREHEAFF
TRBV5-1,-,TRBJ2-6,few,TGCGCCAGCAGCATGAACTCTGGGGCCAACGTCCTGACTTTC,CASSMNSGANVLTF
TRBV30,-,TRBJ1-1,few,TGTGCCTGGAGGCTGGGTGGTTGGGACACTGAAGCTTTCTTT,CAWRLGGWDTEAFF
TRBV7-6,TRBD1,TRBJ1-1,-,TGTGCCAGCAGCTGGACAGGGGCATCTGAGGCTTTCTTT,CASSWTGASEAFF
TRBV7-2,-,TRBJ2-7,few,TGTGCCAGCAGCTTAGATCCCGACGAGCAGTACTTC,CASSLDPDEQYF
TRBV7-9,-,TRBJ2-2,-,TGTGCCAGCAGCCCCGAAGCGAACACCGGGGAGCTGTTTTTT,CASSPEANTGELFF
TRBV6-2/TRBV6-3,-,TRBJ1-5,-,TGTGCCAGCAGTGATCTCAGGGGCAATCAGCCCCAGCATTTT,CASSDLRGNQPQHF
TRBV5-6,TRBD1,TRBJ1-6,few,TGTGCCAGCAGCACCCGGGACAGGGGAGGTTCACCCCTCCACTTT,CASSTRDRGGSPLHF
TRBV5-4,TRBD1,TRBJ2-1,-,TGTGCCAGCAGGCCCCGGCAGGGGGCTAACAATGAGCAGTTCTTC,CASRPRQGANNEQFF
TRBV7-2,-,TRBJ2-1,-,TGTGCCAGCGGTCTCGAGCAGTTCTTC,CASGLEQFF
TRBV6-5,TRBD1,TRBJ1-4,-,TGTGCCAGCAGGCGTTCAGACAGGGGGCTTCGGGAAAAACTGTTTTTT,CASRRSDRGLREKLFF
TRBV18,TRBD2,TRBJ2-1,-,TGTGCCAGCCGCGGACTAGCGGGTGGCAATGAGCAGTTCTTC,CASRGLAGGNEQFF
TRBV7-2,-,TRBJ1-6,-,TGTGCCAGCAGCTTTCTTAATTCACCCCTCCACTTT,CASSFLNSPLHF
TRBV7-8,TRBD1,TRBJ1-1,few,TGTGCCAGCAGCCCGGTCCCGGGACAGGGAAAGGCTTTCTTT,CASSPVPGQGKAFF
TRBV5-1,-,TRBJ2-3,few,TGCGCCAGCAGCGCACAGGGATGGGAAGATACGCAGTATTTT,CASSAQGWEDTQYF
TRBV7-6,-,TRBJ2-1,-,TGTGCCAGCAGCTTAGCGGCGTCTAGTCTAAATGAGCAGTTCTTC,CASSLAASSLNEQFF
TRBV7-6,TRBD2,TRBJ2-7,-,TGTGCCAGCAGCCCAGAGCGGGACGGCTACGAGCAGTACTTC,CASSPERDGYEQYF
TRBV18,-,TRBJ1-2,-,TGTGCCAGCTCACCACGGGCAGGCGAATATGGCTACACCTTC,CASSPRAGEYGYTF
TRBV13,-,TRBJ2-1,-,TGTGCCAGCAGCTTATCTCCCTCGTTGAATGAGCAGTTCTTC,CASSLSPSLNEQFF
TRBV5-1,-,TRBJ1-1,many,TGTGCCAGCAGTCCAGGCGGCACTGAAGCTTTCTTT,CASSPGGTEAFF
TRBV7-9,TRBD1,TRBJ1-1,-,TGTGCCAGCAGCTTACAGGGGGCCGGATTAGAAGCTGAAGCTTTCTTT,CASSLQGAGLEAEAFF
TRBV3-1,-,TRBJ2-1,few,TGTGCCAGCAGCCCTAGCTTCAATGAGCAGTTCTTC,CASSPSFNEQFF
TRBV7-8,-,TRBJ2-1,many,TGTGCCAGCAGCCCCGGGAGAAGGAATGAGCAGTTCTTC,CASSPGRRNEQFF
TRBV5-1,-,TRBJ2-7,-,TGCGCCAGCAGCCGGGGGTCGGGTCTGGACGAGCAGTACTTC,CASSRGSGLDEQYF
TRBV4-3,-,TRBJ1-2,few,TGCGCCAGCAGCCGTATCCTAAACGGCAACTATGGCTACACCTTC,CASSRILNGNYGYTF
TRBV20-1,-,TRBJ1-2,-,TGCAGTGCTAGAAGCGATCTGGGTCGGACAGCTAACTATGGCTACACCTTC,CSARSDLGRTANYGYTF